Presented here are 8 T cell receptor beta chains from one specimen sequenced in a study of cytomegalovirus exposure and HLA in healthy donors. Primers for the PCR totalled 60 Vbeta and 13 Jbeta. Assay: immunoSEQ multiplex PCR; the TCRdb copy retains only in-frame clones and omits some. The sample includes around 130,000 clones. The sample consisted of PBMCs. The receptor source for this set is a woman in her fifties or sixties in good health and CMV-seronegative.

V is TRBV25-1 and J is TRBJ1-1; 7 bases match TRBD1. Germline V gives CDR1 MGHDK, CDR2 SYGVNS. Trimming removed 8 bases from V and 3 bases from J; junction bases left unmatched: 3. The CDR3 length is 12 residues. For the CDR3, the DNA is TGTGCCAGCGAGGGGGCTTACACTGAAGCTTTCTTT. Its protein is CASEGAYTEAFF.

This sequence joins TRBV28 and TRBJ2-3, with 7 bases lining up with TRBD2. The V segment lost 8 bases and the J segment 4 bases; nucleotides outside the gene matches: 6. The CDR3 runs 13 residues. Germline V gene data show CDR1 as MDHEN and CDR2 as SYDVKM. In DNA form, the CDR3 reads TGTGCCAGCGGCGGGAGTCCCGCAGATACGCAGTATTTT. Residues: CASGGSPADTQYF.

The chain joins TRBV2 to TRBJ2-5, with D hard to call. The CDR3 runs 13 residues. The V and J ends lost 1 base and 5 bases respectively, with 8 bases between them. In germline, CDR1 is SNHLY, CDR2 FYNNEI. Here the CDR3 DNA reads TGTGCCAGCAGTGAAGAATTGAGGGAGACCCAGTACTTC. It specifies CASSEELRETQYF.

This chain uses TRBV5-6 with TRBJ1-4; no clear D. Between the trimmed V and J ends, which lost 1 base and 2 bases, there was a span of 15 bases. Germline assignment: CDR1 SGHDT and CDR2 YYEEEE. The CDR3 runs 17 residues. DNA of the CDR3: TGTGCCAGCAGCTTGAGGCAGACTTTAAGCACTAATGAAAAACTGTTTTTT. Translating it yields CASSLRQTLSTNEKLFF.

This rearrangement joins TRBV19 to TRBJ1-1; D is unresolved. Trimming removed 3 bases at V and 1 base at J, with 12 bases between. Per germline, CDR1 LNHDA and CDR2 SQIVND (reference sequence). The CDR3 covers 15 residues. The CDR3 is CASSMGRSGNTEAFF. The CDR3 DNA reads TGTGCCAGTAGTATGGGCAGGAGCGGGAACACTGAAGCTTTCTTT.

The chain links TRBV4-2 to TRBJ1-1; D not resolved. The germline V gene has CDR1 LGHNA and CDR2 YNFKEQ. The CDR3 has 15 amino acids. Trimming left V 0 bases short and J 0 bases short, with 8 bases between. The CDR3 DNA reads as TGTGCCAGCAGCCAAGATCTAACAGTGAACACTGAAGCTTTCTTT. It specifies CASSQDLTVNTEAFF.

The chain has TRBV9 and TRBJ1-3, with TRBD1 identical over 7 bases. Germline loops: CDR1 SGDLS, CDR2 YYNGEE. This CDR3 comprises 15 residues. V lost 5 bases and J lost 0; bases outside the gene matches: 5. The CDR3 DNA sequence: TGTGCCAGCAGTTCGACAGGGACCTCTGGAAACACCATATATTTT. This translates into CASSSTGTSGNTIYF.

CDR3 nucleotide sequence: TGTGCCACCAGCAGGACAGGCTCTGGGGCCAACGTCCTGACTTTC. This translates into CATSRTGSGANVLTF. This chain joins TRBV15 and TRBJ2-6; D may be TRBD1 (6 bases). This CDR3 contains 15 residues. The germline V gene encodes CDR1 LNHNV and CDR2 YYDKDF (reference sequence). Between the trimmed V and J ends, which lost 3 bases and 0 bases, there was a span of 6 bases.